Below, one T cell receptor (beta chain) is given with its context. Its antigen is as yet unknown. As every portion of the isolated RNA was reverse transcribed, the sequencing read expressed TCRB transcripts. Naive, central memory and regulatory T cell samples averaged approximately 3.5 million immunoSEQ reads each. Assay: immunoSEQ multiplex PCR; the TCRdb copy retains only in-frame clones and omits some. The table includes hundreds of thousands of clones, roughly an eighth detected once. The sample is drawn from a study of beta chain features in type 1 diabetes. Study-wide findings and caveats: Naive, central memory and Treg TCRB repertoires seemed to resemble each other more closely in patients than they did in healthy donors. Patients with Type 1 diabetes showed moderately but significantly shorter TCRB CDR3s in all four CD4+ subsets. PCR might favor shorter templates, equally in patients and controls.

Germline loops: CDR1 MNHEY, CDR2 SMNVEV (reference sequence). This CDR3 has 14 amino acids. V was trimmed by 6 bases and J by 3 bases, leaving 14 bases between them. Sequenced input: naive CD4+ T cells from blood. This rearrangement joins TRBV27 to TRBJ1-2; weak D call: TRBD1 (5 bases). This receptor was obtained from a man aged 30 to 45 with type 1 diabetes. As DNA, the CDR3 is TGTGCCAGCAGGAAAAATGGGGGGGACTATGGCTACACCTTC. This sequence encodes CASRKNGGDYGYTF.